The 32 T cell receptor beta chains below all came from one sample that was sequenced in a study of neurological immune-mediated disorders. The time point: longitudinal time-point 1 (baseline). MiXCR was run by TCRdb on the 5' RACE reads, yielding one entry per CDR3 protein. The table includes under 90,000 distinct CDR3 sequences, about 10% detected once. Specimen: PBMCs. The receptors were sampled from a man aged 25-45 years in good health.

The chain links TRBV6-1 to TRBJ1-5; 9 bases fit TRBD1. The CDR3 is 16 amino acids. V lost 3 bases, J lost 4 bases, and 7 bases stayed unmatched. Germline assignment: CDR1 MNHNS and CDR2 SASEGT. The CDR3 spells CASSDYTGGGNQPQHF. As DNA, the CDR3 is TGTGCCAGCAGTGACTACACAGGGGGCGGGAATCAGCCCCAGCATTTT.

This chain links TRBV27 with TRBJ1-6; D is possibly TRBD1 (6 bases). This CDR3 contains 15 residues. Germline V gene sequence: CDR1 MNHEY, CDR2 SMNVEV (reference sequence). V was clipped by 6 bases and J by 7 bases, with 16 bases between them. The CDR3 region is CASRPDSLGNSPLHF. The CDR3 DNA reads TGTGCCAGCAGACCGGACAGCCTCGGAAATTCACCCCTCCACTTT.

This clonotype came up many times. The genes are TRBV7-6 and TRBJ2-3; D remains unclear. Germline V lookup: CDR1 SGHVS, CDR2 FNYEAQ. Trimming stripped 8 bases from V and 0 bases from J, with 9 bases between. The CDR3 consists of 13 residues. In nucleotides, the CDR3 is TGTGCCAGCGGTGGATCTAGCACAGATACGCAGTATTTT. Translating it yields CASGGSSTDTQYF. Supplemented by reference TRBV7-6 and TRBJ2-3, the full variable domain reads GAGVSQSPRYKVTKRGQDVALRCDPISGHVSLYWYRQALGQGPEFLTYFNYEAQQDKSGLPNDRFSAERPEGSISTLTIQRTEQRDSAMYRCASGGSSTDTQYFGPGTRLTVL.

This clonotype was observed once. CDR3 nucleotides: TGTGCCTGGATTGGCATGTCCTACGAGCAGTACTTC. Translated, it gives CAWIGMSYEQYF. V is TRBV30 and J is TRBJ2-7, with D uncertain. The V end was cut by 4 bases, the J end by 1 base, with 8 bases between. Germline V gene sequence: CDR1 GTSNPN, CDR2 SVGIG (reference sequence). The CDR3 totals 12 residues.

This clonotype showed up many times. This sequence joins TRBV12-3 or TRBV12-4 and TRBJ1-2; weak D call: TRBD1 (5 bases). CDR3 size: 14 residues. V was pared by 5 bases and J by 4 bases, with 14 bases between. The CDR3, as DNA: TGTGCCAGCAGTGACCTGGGGGAGGGCTATGGCTACACCTTC. Translated: CASSDLGEGYGYTF.

This clonotype was seen at least ten times. The V and J genes are TRBV28 and TRBJ2-6; D gene uncertain. CDR3 size: 14 residues. The germline V gene encodes CDR1 MDHEN and CDR2 SYDVKM. V lost 8 bases and J lost 0, with 8 bases in between. The CDR3 loop reads CASWDGSGANVLTF. CDR3 coding DNA: TGTGCCAGCTGGGATGGCTCTGGGGCCAACGTCCTGACTTTC.

This clonotype was seen many times. V is TRBV5-1 and J is TRBJ2-3, with D unclear. V lost 0 bases to trimming and J lost 2 bases, with 7 bases between them. Per germline, CDR1 SGHRS and CDR2 YFSETQ. The CDR3 contains 14 residues. DNA of the CDR3: TGCGCCAGCAGCTTGGGCTCGGTCACAGATACGCAGTATTTT. Protein: CASSLGSVTDTQYF.

This clonotype was observed many times. The genes are TRBV4-2 and TRBJ2-7, with 10 nucleotides matching TRBD2. The CDR3 spans 15 residues. Germline V lookup: CDR1 LGHNA, CDR2 YNFKEQ. After removal of 1 base from V and 4 bases from J, the junction contained 4 bases not matched to a gene. CDR3 in amino acids: CASSQGAGGPYEQYF. The CDR3 DNA sequence: TGTGCCAGCAGCCAAGGAGCGGGAGGGCCGTACGAGCAGTACTTC.

Ten or more counts support this clonotype. The chain has TRBV28 and TRBJ1-5, with D perhaps TRBD1 (6 bases). V was clipped by 5 bases and J by 2 bases, with 19 bases between them. Looked up from germline, CDR1 is MDHEN and CDR2 is SYDVKM. The CDR3 is 17 residues long. CDR3 bases: TGTGCCAGCAGTCCCGCCCCTCAGGGGTCGGGCAATCAGCCCCAGCATTTT. Its translation is CASSPAPQGSGNQPQHF.

This sequence joins TRBV2 and TRBJ1-1; TRBD1 matches at 8 bases. Germline lookup yields CDR1 SNHLY and CDR2 FYNNEI. V lost 4 bases and J lost 9; bases outside the gene matches: 7. This CDR3 comprises 13 residues. In nucleotides, the CDR3 is TGTGCCAGCAGTGCGGGGACAGGTACGAAAGCTTTCTTT. It encodes CASSAGTGTKAFF.

This clonotype was seen many times. V gene TRBV27 combines with J gene TRBJ2-2; the match to TRBD1 covers 7 bases. The J segment lost 7 bases and the V segment lost 5 bases, leaving 7 bases of the junction unmatched. The germline V gene encodes CDR1 MNHEY and CDR2 SMNVEV (reference sequence). The CDR3 has 14 amino acids. CDR3 in amino acids: CASSLTGSVGELFF. In DNA form, the CDR3 reads TGTGCCAGCAGTCTGACAGGGTCGGTCGGGGAGCTGTTTTTT.

This clonotype was recorded many times. The genes are TRBV5-6 and TRBJ1-4; 12 nucleotides align to TRBD1. Unmatched junction bases numbered 5, after V lost 3 bases and J lost 8 bases. This CDR3 is built from 15 residues. Germline CDR1 reads SGHDT; CDR2 reads YYEEEE. CDR3 coding DNA: TGTGCCAGCAGCTCGCCGGGACAGGGGGCCGAAAAACTGTTTTTT. Protein sequence: CASSSPGQGAEKLFF.

A note on this clonotype: A much larger clone is a single base away; this may be a read error. This chain connects TRBV28 to TRBJ2-5; 9 positions agree with TRBD1. V lost 3 bases to trimming and J lost 2 bases; unmatched junction nucleotides: 7. Germline lookup yields CDR1 MDHEN and CDR2 SYDVKM. The CDR3 has 16 residues. CDR3 nucleotide sequence: TGTGCCAGCAGTTTTTTGGGACAGGGAGGACAAGAGACCCAGTACTTC. Its translation: CASSFLGQGGQETQYF. Variable domain in full (rest from reference TRBV28 and TRBJ2-5): DVKVTQSSRYLVKRTGEKVFLECVQDMDHENMFWYRQDPGLGLRLIYFSYDVKMKEKGDIPEGYSVSREKKERFSLILESASTNQTSMYLCASSFLGQGGQETQYFGPGTRLLVL.

The sample holds many counts of this clonotype. This chain uses TRBV15 with TRBJ2-5, with TRBD1 identical over 8 bases. V gave up 6 bases and J gave up 4 bases; unmatched junction bases: 7. The CDR3 covers 14 residues. Germline CDR1 reads LNHNV; CDR2 reads YYDKDF (reference sequence). CDR3 bases: TGTGCCACCAGGCCACAGGGGGTCGGAGAGACCCAGTACTTC. It specifies CATRPQGVGETQYF.

In its sample, this clonotype was seen many times. This sequence joins TRBV29-1 and TRBJ2-7, with D possibly being TRBD2 (5 bases). Germline V gene lookup returns CDR1 SQVTM and CDR2 ANQGSEA. CDR3 length: 15 amino acids. Between the trimmed V and J ends, which lost 6 bases and 5 bases, there was a span of 23 bases. The CDR3 reads CSVPAGESFPNEQYF. CDR3 DNA: TGCAGCGTCCCCGCCGGGGAGTCCTTTCCCAACGAGCAGTACTTC.

This chain connects TRBV6-6 to TRBJ1-2, with unresolved D. Germline CDR1 MNHNY, CDR2 SVGAGI (reference sequence). This CDR3 has 13 amino acids. V dropped 6 bases and J dropped 3 bases, with 11 bases sitting between them. The CDR3 DNA follows: TGTGCCAGCAGCTCCGGGTCTGACTATGGCTACACCTTC. It is translated as CASSSGSDYGYTF.

This clonotype came up many times. The chain recombines TRBV27 with TRBJ2-7; the match to TRBD2 covers 15 bases. Germline V lookup: CDR1 MNHEY, CDR2 SMNVEV (reference sequence). Trimming at V came to 0 bases and at J to 8 bases, leaving 2 bases not matched to a gene. This CDR3 comprises 15 residues. In DNA, the CDR3 is TGTGCCAGCAGTTTATCGGGACTAGCGGGAGGCAAGCAGTACTTC. Amino acid sequence: CASSLSGLAGGKQYF.

This clonotype was picked up many times. This chain connects TRBV28 to TRBJ1-5; possible D gene TRBD1, 5 bases. Trimming removed 5 bases from V and 6 bases from J, with 14 bases in between. The germline gives CDR1 MDHEN, CDR2 SYDVKM. This CDR3 comprises 14 residues. CDR3 loop: CASSTRVSAQPQHF. CDR3 DNA sequence: TGTGCCAGCAGTACCAGGGTTTCTGCTCAGCCCCAGCATTTT.

This clonotype was seen only a few times. The chain is built from TRBV19 and TRBJ1-2; D remains ambiguous. The germline V gene encodes CDR1 LNHDA and CDR2 SQIVND (reference sequence). The CDR3 is made up of 15 amino acids. Trimming took 3 bases from V and 2 from J, leaving 13 bases between them. DNA for the CDR3: TGTGCCAGTAGTATTCGGCCGGAAGGCAACTATGGCTACACCTTC. It translates to CASSIRPEGNYGYTF.

This clonotype was detected ten times or more. The V and J genes are TRBV5-1 and TRBJ2-7, with 7 positions matching TRBD1. This CDR3 comprises 13 residues. Germline loops: CDR1 SGHRS, CDR2 YFSETQ. Trimming at V came to 4 bases and at J to 2 bases, leaving 3 bases not matched to a gene. The DNA of the CDR3 is TGCGCCAGCAGCAGACAGGGTCCCTACGAGCAGTACTTC. Protein product: CASSRQGPYEQYF.

At least ten counts were recorded for this clonotype. This chain uses TRBV25-1 with TRBJ2-1; maybe TRBD1 (6 bases). CDR3 length equals 16 residues. CDR1 is MGHDK, CDR2 SYGVNS, per germline. Trimming stripped 6 bases from V and 4 bases from J, with 19 bases between. The CDR3 loop reads CASSPIVGQRYNEQFF. The CDR3 bases are TGTGCCAGCAGCCCAATAGTTGGACAGAGATACAATGAGCAGTTCTTC.

The sample holds one count of this clonotype. Possible read error: a much larger clone is one base away. This sequence joins TRBV5-1 and TRBJ2-3, with unresolved D. The CDR3 is made up of 15 amino acids. Germline values: CDR1 SGHRS, CDR2 YFSETQ. The V end was cut by 0 bases, the J end by 2 bases, with 10 bases between. This CDR3 is CASSLVGNPTDTQYF. The CDR3 nucleotides are TGCGCCAGCAGCTTGGTTGGGAACCCCACAGATACGCAGTATTTT.

This chain joins TRBV10-2 and TRBJ2-7; D is undetermined. This CDR3 has 13 amino acids. Trimming took 3 bases from V and 3 from J, leaving 9 bases between them. Germline assignment: CDR1 WSHSY and CDR2 SAAADI. CDR3 protein: CASSEGTHYEQYF. The CDR3, as DNA: TGCGCCAGCAGTGAAGGCACCCACTACGAGCAGTACTTC.

The chain is built from TRBV5-5 and TRBJ1-1; the match to TRBD1 covers 7 bases. J gave up 4 bases and V 6 bases, and 12 bases lay outside the gene matches. Per germline, CDR1 SGHKS and CDR2 YYEKEE (reference sequence). This CDR3 has 15 residues. The CDR3 loop is CASNNPNSGGTEAFF. The CDR3 DNA is TGTGCCAGCAATAACCCGAATTCAGGGGGCACTGAAGCTTTCTTT.

V gene TRBV20-1 combines with J gene TRBJ2-1, with TRBD2 matching 8 bases. Germline loops: CDR1 DFQATT, CDR2 SNEGSKA (reference sequence). This CDR3 contains 15 residues. Losses at the gene ends were 6 bases for V and 6 bases for J; bases not matched to a gene: 13. CDR3 amino acids: CSAAEAGVGSNEQFF. CDR3 nucleotide sequence: TGCAGTGCCGCTGAAGCGGGAGTGGGGTCCAATGAGCAGTTCTTC.

This clonotype has at least ten counts. This sequence joins TRBV6-2 or TRBV6-3 and TRBJ2-5, with D uncertain. The V and J ends lost 8 bases and 1 base respectively, with 14 bases between them. The CDR3 loop spans 14 amino acids. From germline, CDR1 is MNHEY and CDR2 SVGEGT. The CDR3, as DNA: TGTGCCAGCCTTGGAAGCCTGACCCAAGAGACCCAGTACTTC. Its translation: CASLGSLTQETQYF.

This clonotype was picked up many times. The V and J genes are TRBV5-6 and TRBJ2-3; 7 nucleotides agree with TRBD2. The CDR3 runs 15 residues. Per germline, CDR1 SGHDT and CDR2 YYEEEE. V gave up 3 bases and J gave up 4 bases; unmatched junction bases: 8. The CDR3 spells CASSSLATFADTQYF. The CDR3 bases are TGTGCCAGCAGCTCACTAGCGACCTTCGCAGATACGCAGTATTTT.

This clonotype appeared many times. This chain links TRBV11-2 with TRBJ2-1, with TRBD2 matching over 7 bases. Looked up from germline, CDR1 is SGHAT and CDR2 is FQNNGV. The CDR3 is 13 residues long. V dropped 4 bases and J dropped 15; count of bases not matched to a gene: 12. CDR3 sequence reads: CASSSQRAGFGFF. The CDR3 DNA reads as TGTGCCAGCAGCTCTCAACGAGCGGGGTTTGGGTTCTTC.

This clonotype has ten or more counts. This rearrangement joins TRBV6-1 to TRBJ2-1; D call uncertain. Germline V lookup: CDR1 MNHNS, CDR2 SASEGT. The ends were cut back, 4 bases at V and 3 bases at J, with 7 bases in the middle. This CDR3 has 13 amino acids. CDR3 protein: CASSGLDYNEQFF. The CDR3 DNA follows: TGTGCCAGCAGTGGGCTTGACTACAATGAGCAGTTCTTC.

In its sample, this clonotype was seen many times. The chain uses TRBV7-9 and TRBJ1-5; D perhaps matches TRBD1 (5 bases). V was cut by 0 bases and J by 2 bases, with 8 bases left in between. The germline gives CDR1 SEHNR, CDR2 FQNEAQ (reference sequence). This CDR3 contains 15 residues. The CDR3: CASSLALGGNQPQHF. The CDR3 DNA follows: TGTGCCAGCAGCTTAGCGCTGGGGGGCAATCAGCCCCAGCATTTT. Full variable domain (missing parts from reference TRBV7-9 and TRBJ1-5): DTGVSQNPRHKITKRGQNVTFRCDPISEHNRLYWYRQTLGQGPEFLTYFQNEAQLEKSRLLSDRFSAERPKGSFSTLEIQRTEQGDSAMYLCASSLALGGNQPQHFGDGTRLSIL.

In the case of this clonotype: A much larger clone sits a single nucleotide away, making a read error possible. The chain uses TRBV18 and TRBJ1-5; D gene ambiguous. Germline assignment: CDR1 KGHSH and CDR2 LQKENI. The CDR3 contains 13 residues. The CDR3: CSSSPASNQPQHF. As DNA, the CDR3 is TGTTCCAGCTCACCAGCTAGCAATCAGCCCCAGCATTTT.

This clonotype was seen ten or more times. This chain links TRBV29-1 with TRBJ2-1, with D tentatively TRBD2 (5 bases). The CDR3 length is 10 residues. The V end was cut by 7 bases, the J end by 5 bases, with 6 bases between. Germline V gene lookup returns CDR1 SQVTM and CDR2 ANQGSEA. The CDR3 coding sequence is TGCAGCGGGACTGACAATGAGCAGTTCTTC. Amino acids: CSGTDNEQFF.